These 25 T cell receptor beta chains originate from one sample sequenced in a study of cytomegalovirus exposure and HLA in healthy donors. The PCR had 60 Vbeta and 13 Jbeta primers. TCRdb's copy holds only in-frame clones and misses some; the assay was immunoSEQ multiplex PCR. Here the sample spans 200,000 to 250,000 clones, roughly 75% being singletons. Sample: PBMCs. The receptors were gathered from a woman between 25 and 40 years old in good health and CMV-seronegative.

This clone was seen a few times. The chain employs TRBV5-4 and TRBJ2-2, with 7 bases identical to TRBD2. V lost 4 bases to trimming and J lost 1 base; unmatched junction nucleotides: 7. The CDR3 loop spans 16 amino acids. Germline CDR1 SGHNT, CDR2 YYREEE (reference sequence). The CDR3 DNA sequence: TGTGCCAGCAGCCCGACCCCGGGGGGGAACACCGGGGAGCTGTTTTTT. It codes for CASSPTPGGNTGELFF.

The CDR3 sequence is CAWSPGLVRREQYF. The CDR3 DNA follows: TGTGCCTGGAGTCCAGGACTAGTCCGCCGCGAGCAGTACTTC. The chain carries TRBV30 and TRBJ2-7; 7 bases fit TRBD2. This CDR3 spans 14 amino acids. With V trimmed by 2 bases and J by 6 bases, 10 bases remained unmatched. Per the germline V gene, CDR1 is GTSNPN and CDR2 is SVGIG (reference sequence). The full variable domain, in which reference TRBV30 and TRBJ2-7 provide the parts outside the CDR3, is SQTIHQWPATLVQPVGSPLSLECTVEGTSNPNLYWYRQAAGRGLQLLFYSVGIGQISSEVPQNLSASRPQDRQFILSSKKLLLSDSGFYLCAWSPGLVRREQYFGPGTRLTVT.

DNA for the CDR3: TGCGCCAGCAGCTTGGCCCAGGGGGCTGGGGCCAACGTCCTGACTTTC. This sequence encodes CASSLAQGAGANVLTF. This chain joins TRBV5-1 and TRBJ2-6; TRBD1 aligns across 7 bases. Germline V gene data show CDR1 as SGHRS and CDR2 as YFSETQ. The CDR3 is 16 residues long. V shed 0 bases and J 2 bases; nucleotides not matched to a gene: 2.

The gene calls are TRBV29-1 and TRBJ1-2; 7 nucleotides match TRBD1. Germline-derived CDR1 and CDR2 are SQVTM and ANQGSEA. J was trimmed by 0 bases and V by 4 bases; bases with no gene match: 14. The CDR3 spans 17 residues. The CDR3, as DNA: TGCAGCGTTGTCAGCTACAGGGGATCTCTTCCTAACTATGGCTACACCTTC. Residues: CSVVSYRGSLPNYGYTF. The whole variable domain, filled in from reference TRBV29-1 and TRBJ1-2, reads SAVISQKPSRDICQRGTSLTIQCQVDSQVTMMFWYRQQPGQSLTLIATANQGSEATYESGFVIDKFPISRPNLTFSTLTVSNMSPEDSSIYLCSVVSYRGSLPNYGYTFGSGTRLTVV.

This clone was counted a few times. This chain links TRBV29-1 with TRBJ1-3; 10 nucleotides align to TRBD1. With 6 bases clipped from V and 6 bases from J, the junction kept 8 bases outside the gene matches. The germline gives CDR1 SQVTM, CDR2 ANQGSEA. The CDR3 is 14 residues long. DNA for the CDR3: TGCAGCGTCCGGGACAGGGGATGGGAAAACACCATATATTTT. Protein: CSVRDRGWENTIYF. The variable domain in full, with the rest retrieved from reference TRBV29-1 and TRBJ1-3, is SAVISQKPSRDICQRGTSLTIQCQVDSQVTMMFWYRQQPGQSLTLIATANQGSEATYESGFVIDKFPISRPNLTFSTLTVSNMSPEDSSIYLCSVRDRGWENTIYFGEGSWLTVV.

This sequence joins TRBV30 and TRBJ2-1, with 8 bases lining up with TRBD1. The V segment lost 3 bases and the J segment 3 bases; nucleotides outside the gene matches: 4. Germline CDR1 GTSNPN, CDR2 SVGIG (reference sequence). CDR3 size: 14 residues. CDR3 sequence: CAWSGDRGYNEQFF. DNA of the CDR3: TGTGCCTGGAGCGGCGACAGGGGCTACAATGAGCAGTTCTTC.

Concerning this clone: At one end the junction does not follow the germline gene, possibly because of a read error. The rearrangement uses TRBV5-1 and TRBJ2-7, with 8 bases fitting TRBD1. Germline V gives CDR1 SGHRS, CDR2 YFSETQ. This CDR3 has 15 residues. CDR3 coding DNA: TGTGCCAGCAGCTTGGGCCAGGGGGCTATGAACGAGCAGTACTTC. Protein product: CASSLGQGAMNEQYF. Supplemented by reference TRBV5-1 and TRBJ2-7, the full variable domain reads KAGVTQTPRYLIKTRGQQVTLSCSPISGHRSVSWYQQTPGQGLQFLFEYFSETQRNKGNFPGRFSGRQFSNSRSEMNVSTLELGDSALYLCASSLGQGAMNEQYFGPGTRLTVT.

This rearrangement joins TRBV5-6 to TRBJ1-1, with D possibly being TRBD1 (5 bases). The CDR3 totals 17 residues. Germline V lookup: CDR1 SGHDT, CDR2 YYEEEE. The V end was cut by 0 bases, the J end by 0 bases, with 15 bases between. Here the CDR3 DNA reads TGTGCCAGCAGCTTGGGATTGACAGTTCCCATGAACACTGAAGCTTTCTTT. Translated, it gives CASSLGLTVPMNTEAFF.

This clone came up once. This chain uses TRBV5-4 with TRBJ2-2; TRBD2 matches 10 bases. The germline CDR1 and CDR2 sequences are SGHNT and YYREEE (reference sequence). This CDR3 has 17 amino acids. After removal of 0 bases from V and 6 bases from J, the junction contained 8 bases not matched to a gene. The CDR3 loop is CASSLGSSGRSPGELFF. In nucleotides, the CDR3 is TGTGCCAGCAGCTTGGGTAGTAGCGGGAGGAGTCCCGGGGAGCTGTTTTTT.

V usage is TRBV6-1 and J usage is TRBJ1-2; the D gene is possibly TRBD1 (5 bases). Germline-derived CDR1 and CDR2 are MNHNS and SASEGT. The CDR3 spans 13 residues. V was trimmed by 1 base and J by 6 bases, leaving 9 bases between them. This CDR3 is CASSEGRGDGYTF. The CDR3 region has the DNA TGTGCCAGCAGTGAAGGGAGGGGCGATGGCTACACCTTC.

This clone was seen a single time. The rearrangement uses TRBV25-1 and TRBJ1-2; D is ambiguous. V was cut by 0 bases and J by 2 bases, with 10 bases left in between. Germline CDR1 reads MGHDK; CDR2 reads SYGVNS. CDR3 length: 15 amino acids. In nucleotides, the CDR3 is TGTGCCAGCAGTGAATATTCGTCGGGGAACTATGGCTACACCTTC. It yields the protein CASSEYSSGNYGYTF.

The chain links TRBV4-1 to TRBJ2-4; D unresolved. Trimming left V 4 bases short and J 0 bases short, with 10 bases between. This CDR3 is 15 amino acids long. Germline CDR1 is MGHRA and CDR2 is YSYEKL. CDR3 bases: TGCGCCAGCAGCCTCGGTAGTCTAGCCAAAAACATTCAGTACTTC. This translates into CASSLGSLAKNIQYF.

The chain is built from TRBV5-4 and TRBJ2-1; unclear D gene. The CDR3 runs to 12 residues. The V end lost 1 base, the J end lost 10 bases, and 9 bases lay between the germline ends. Germline V lookup: CDR1 SGHNT, CDR2 YYREEE (reference sequence). This CDR3 is CASSLQYEEQFF. For the CDR3, the DNA is TGTGCCAGCAGCTTGCAGTATGAAGAGCAGTTCTTC. The variable domain in full, completed from reference TRBV5-4 and TRBJ2-1, reads ETGVTQSPTHLIKTRGQQVTLRCSSQSGHNTVSWYQQALGQGPQFIFQYYREEENGRGNFPPRFSGLQFPNYSSELNVNALELDDSALYLCASSLQYEEQFFGPGTRLTVL.

The rearrangement uses TRBV4-2 and TRBJ2-1; possible D gene TRBD2, 5 bases. The CDR3 has 15 amino acids. Germline V CDR1 and CDR2: LGHNA, YNFKEQ. Trimming left V 0 bases short and J 4 bases short, with 10 bases between. CDR3 nucleotides: TGTGCCAGCAGCCAAGATTTTCGGGGATACAATGAGCAGTTCTTC. Translation gives CASSQDFRGYNEQFF.

On this clone: A much larger clonotype is one base distant, so this may be a read error. Different DNA sequences within this sample yield the same CDR3. V is TRBV29-1 and J is TRBJ2-2, with 15 bases fitting TRBD2. This CDR3 spans 12 amino acids. Germline loops: CDR1 SQVTM, CDR2 ANQGSEA. V was pared by 7 bases and J by 15 bases, with 6 bases of the junction left unmatched. The CDR3 DNA reads TGCAGCGCCGGGACTAGCGGGGGGATTATGTTTTTT. This encodes CSAGTSGGIMFF.

The chain couples TRBV4-1 to TRBJ2-7; the match to TRBD2 covers 12 bases. V trimming: 4 bases; J trimming: 5 bases; junction bases outside the gene matches: 6. The CDR3 is 15 amino acids. Germline CDR1 and CDR2: MGHRA and YSYEKL. CDR3 bases: TGCGCCAGCAGCCCGACTAGCGGGAGCGACCACGAGCAGTACTTC. As protein: CASSPTSGSDHEQYF.

The rearrangement joins TRBV9 to TRBJ1-1; D ambiguous. Per germline, CDR1 SGDLS and CDR2 YYNGEE. Trimming left V 2 bases short and J 0 bases short, with 8 bases between. This CDR3 comprises 14 residues. CDR3 nucleotide sequence: TGTGCCAGCAGCGTTTCCCAAATGAACACTGAAGCTTTCTTT. Translating it yields CASSVSQMNTEAFF. Using reference TRBV9 and TRBJ1-1 for the parts outside the CDR3, the full variable domain is DSGVTQTPKHLITATGQRVTLRCSPRSGDLSVYWYQQSLDQGLQFLIQYYNGEERAKGNILERFSAQQFPDLHSELNLSSLELGDSALYFCASSVSQMNTEAFFGQGTRLTVV.

This clone showed up just a few times. The chain has TRBV5-1 and TRBJ1-2; perhaps TRBD1 as D (6 bases). The CDR3 extends over 14 amino acids. The germline gives CDR1 SGHRS, CDR2 YFSETQ. Trimming shortened V by 1 base and J by 4 bases, and 11 bases separated the two germline ends. The CDR3 loop is CASSLPGGGYGYTF. The CDR3 DNA reads TGCGCCAGCAGCTTGCCGGGGGGCGGCTATGGCTACACCTTC.

CDR3 sequence reads: CASSWGLAGLQYF. The CDR3 bases are TGTGCCAGCAGTTGGGGACTAGCGGGGCTTCAGTACTTC. The J gene is TRBJ2-4, the V gene TRBV27; TRBD2 agrees at 13 bases. The CDR3 sequence is 13 residues long. Germline CDR1 and CDR2: MNHEY and SMNVEV (reference sequence). With 4 bases clipped from V and 11 bases from J, the junction kept 2 bases outside the gene matches.

This chain connects TRBV5-4 to TRBJ2-2, with TRBD1 matching over 10 bases. The V and J ends lost 4 bases and 6 bases, in that order; junction bases with no gene match: 6. CDR3 length equals 15 residues. The V gene's germline CDR1 is SGHNT and CDR2 YYREEE (reference sequence). CDR3 in amino acids: CASSKIGTGAGELFF. The CDR3 bases are TGTGCCAGCAGCAAAATAGGGACAGGGGCCGGGGAGCTGTTTTTT.

The gene calls are TRBV30 and TRBJ1-1; 7 positions agree with TRBD1. The length of the CDR3 is 13 residues. Germline V lookup: CDR1 GTSNPN, CDR2 SVGIG (reference sequence). V shed 6 bases, J shed 6 bases, and the junction held 10 bases outside the gene matches. CDR3 amino acids: CACQQGLNPEAFF. CDR3 bases: TGTGCCTGTCAACAGGGGTTAAACCCTGAAGCTTTCTTT.

CDR3 region: CASSPTGSSGANVLTF. In DNA form, the CDR3 reads TGTGCCAGCAGCCCGACAGGATCCTCTGGGGCCAACGTCCTGACTTTC. The chain recombines TRBV7-6 with TRBJ2-6; possible D gene TRBD1, 6 bases. Germline lookup yields CDR1 SGHVS and CDR2 FNYEAQ. Trimming removed 5 bases from V and 0 bases from J, with 11 bases in between. This CDR3 region has 16 residues.

J is TRBJ1-2 and V is TRBV19; TRBD1 aligns across 9 bases. This CDR3 contains 14 residues. Trimming took 9 bases from V and 8 from J; bases not matched to a gene: 13. Germline-derived CDR1 and CDR2 are LNHDA and SQIVND (reference sequence). The chain's CDR3 is CASSLDRGGRGYTF. CDR3 in DNA: TGTGCCAGCAGTCTGGACAGGGGAGGGAGAGGCTACACCTTC.

This sequence joins TRBV6-5 and TRBJ1-3; D unresolved. Trimming shortened V by 5 bases and J by 0 bases, and 8 bases separated the two germline ends. This CDR3 region has 14 residues. Germline V gene lookup returns CDR1 MNHEY and CDR2 SVGAGI. CDR3 nucleotides: TGTGCCAGCAGTACCGCAGGCTCTGGAAACACCATATATTTT. Protein product: CASSTAGSGNTIYF.

In this sample, this clone turned up a few times. The chain has TRBV30 and TRBJ2-1; 8 bases map to TRBD2. Germline lookup yields CDR1 GTSNPN and CDR2 SVGIG (reference sequence). This CDR3 spans 17 amino acids. J was trimmed by 3 bases and V by 0 bases; bases with no gene match: 10. CDR3 DNA sequence: TGTGCCTGGAGTGTAGAAAACGGGGGGGGCGTCTACAATGAGCAGTTCTTC. Translated: CAWSVENGGGVYNEQFF. The full variable domain, completed using reference TRBV30 and TRBJ2-1, is SQTIHQWPATLVQPVGSPLSLECTVEGTSNPNLYWYRQAAGRGLQLLFYSVGIGQISSEVPQNLSASRPQDRQFILSSKKLLLSDSGFYLCAWSVENGGGVYNEQFFGPGTRLTVL.